The 3 T cell receptor beta chains given below trace back to one sample, sequenced in a study of cytomegalovirus exposure and HLA in healthy donors. The PCR employed 60 Vbeta primers together with 13 Jbeta primers. This table comes from immunoSEQ multiplex PCR, and its TCRdb copy is limited to in-frame clones, with some not included. The sample includes around 140,000 clones, approximately 61% seen only once; the top ten take 2.4%. The source material was PBMCs. These receptors all stem from a woman in her forties in good health and CMV-seronegative.

J is TRBJ2-3 and V is TRBV5-5, with TRBD1 matching over 7 bases. V shed 4 bases, J shed 2 bases, and the junction held 4 bases outside the gene matches. The CDR3 runs to 14 residues. From germline, CDR1 is SGHKS and CDR2 YYEKEE (reference sequence). The CDR3 spells CASSPGTATDTQYF. CDR3 bases: TGTGCCAGCAGCCCCGGGACAGCCACAGATACGCAGTATTTT.

This clone was counted a few times. The rearrangement links TRBV28 to TRBJ1-1; D not certain. The CDR3 is made up of 12 amino acids. Looked up from germline, CDR1 is MDHEN and CDR2 is SYDVKM. Trimming removed 6 bases from V and 4 bases from J, with 9 bases in between. The CDR3 coding sequence is TGTGCCAGCAGAGAGGCGGGCACTGAAGCTTTCTTT. It translates to CASREAGTEAFF.

The chain's CDR3 is CASRFQGAGEQYF. The CDR3 nucleotides read TGTGCCAGCAGATTCCAGGGGGCAGGCGAGCAGTACTTC. The chain combines TRBV7-2 with TRBJ2-7; 8 bases fit TRBD1. This CDR3 has 13 amino acids. Germline-derived CDR1 and CDR2 are SGHTA and FQGNSA. Trimming took 6 bases from V and 6 from J; bases not matched to a gene: 7.